Following are 11 T cell receptor beta chains from one sample sequenced in a study of OX40 agonist ivuxolimab in advanced cancers. Assay used: immunoSEQ multiplex PCR; TCRdb lists only in-frame clones, some missing. Altogether roughly 11,000 clones are present, under 80% being singletons, with the ten largest covering about 29%. The source material was CD4+ or CD8+ T cells sorted from blood, sampled in a trial of the OX40 agonist ivuxolimab. The receptors were sampled from an adult with an advanced solid tumor such as melanoma, head and neck, liver or kidney cancer.

On this clone: Other DNA sequences in the sample encode the same CDR3. The chain uses TRBV20-1 and TRBJ1-1; D gene uncertain. Germline CDR1 DFQATT, CDR2 SNEGSKA (reference sequence). The CDR3 totals 11 residues. The V gene lost 0 bases and the J gene lost 6 bases, with 5 bases spanning the gap. CDR3 in DNA: TGCAGTGCTAGAGAGACCGCTGAAGCTTTCTTT. The encoded protein is CSARETAEAFF.

Written as DNA, the CDR3 is TGCGCCAGCAGCCAAGACCCGACAGATCCATACGAGCAGTACGTC. Translating it yields CASSQDPTDPYEQYV. The V gene is TRBV4-1, the J gene TRBJ2-7; weak D call: TRBD1 (5 bases). Trimming pared 0 bases from V and 4 bases from J, leaving 13 bases between. CDR3 length: 15 residues. Germline V gene data show CDR1 as MGHRA and CDR2 as YSYEKL.

The chain employs TRBV7-7 and TRBJ2-3; 8 nucleotides agree with TRBD1. The CDR3 runs 15 residues. Looked up from germline, CDR1 is SSHAT and CDR2 is FNYEAQ (reference sequence). The V gene end was trimmed by 1 base and the J gene end by 3 bases; junction bases not matched to a gene: 3. The CDR3 coding sequence is TGTGCCAGCAGCTTAGGGACAGGGTTGACAGATACGCAGTATTTT. Translation: CASSLGTGLTDTQYF.

CDR3 amino acids: CASSYSAGSSPQHF. The CDR3, as DNA: TGTGCCAGCAGTTACTCGGCAGGGAGTTCTCCCCAGCATTTT. The chain joins TRBV6-6 to TRBJ1-5; tentatively, D is TRBD1 (5 bases). There are 14 residues in the CDR3. Trimming took off 0 bases at V and 10 bases at J, with 13 bases between the two ends. Per germline, CDR1 MNHNY and CDR2 SVGAGI (reference sequence).

Only a few counts were recorded for this clone. The chain couples TRBV11-3 to TRBJ2-5; a weak D match, TRBD2 (6 bases). Germline V gives CDR1 SGHNT, CDR2 YENEEA. V shed 5 bases and J shed 0 bases, with 13 bases lying between them. This CDR3 is built from 15 residues. The CDR3 DNA reads as TGTGCCAGCAGCCTAAGACAGCGGGACCAAGAGACCCAGTACTTC. Its protein is CASSLRQRDQETQYF.

This chain joins TRBV2 and TRBJ2-5, with 8 bases aligning to TRBD1. After removal of 3 bases from V and 4 bases from J, the junction contained 10 bases not matched to a gene. CDR3 length: 16 amino acids. Germline CDR1 and CDR2: SNHLY and FYNNEI. The CDR3 loop is CASSDLGRGRGETQYF. The CDR3 DNA sequence: TGTGCCAGCAGTGACTTGGGCAGGGGGCGAGGAGAGACCCAGTACTTC.

This clone was seen a handful of times. This sequence joins TRBV14 and TRBJ2-4, with 11 bases matching TRBD2. The germline CDR1 and CDR2 sequences are SGHDN and FVKESK. The CDR3 sequence is 13 residues long. V dropped 6 bases and J dropped 10; count of bases not matched to a gene: 5. CDR3 nucleotide sequence: TGTGCCAGCAGGCCCGGGACTAGCGGTATTCAGTACTTC. The encoded protein is CASRPGTSGIQYF. The full variable domain, in which reference TRBV14 and TRBJ2-4 provide the parts outside the CDR3, is EAGVTQFPSHSVIEKGQTVTLRCDPISGHDNLYWYRRVMGKEIKFLLHFVKESKQDESGMPNNRFLAERTGGTYSTLKVQPAELEDSGVYFCASRPGTSGIQYFGAGTRLSVL.

The chain links TRBV28 to TRBJ2-7, with D possibly being TRBD1 (6 bases). Germline V gives CDR1 MDHEN, CDR2 SYDVKM. V gave up 2 bases and J gave up 1 base, with 9 bases separating them. This CDR3 comprises 14 residues. CDR3 protein: CASSLLRGSYEQYF. The CDR3 region has the DNA TGTGCCAGCAGTTTACTGAGGGGGTCCTACGAGCAGTACTTC.

CDR3 protein: CATSPPRGQSYEQYF. The CDR3 nucleotides are TGTGCCACCAGCCCACCTCGGGGACAGTCCTACGAGCAGTACTTC. This chain links TRBV15 with TRBJ2-7; the match to TRBD1 covers 7 bases. The CDR3 runs 15 residues. J was trimmed by 1 base and V by 5 bases; bases with no gene match: 8. Germline CDR1 LNHNV, CDR2 YYDKDF (reference sequence).

The chain links TRBV27 to TRBJ1-2; D remains ambiguous. V dropped 7 bases and J dropped 2 bases, with 11 bases sitting between them. Germline values: CDR1 MNHEY, CDR2 SMNVEV (reference sequence). This CDR3 contains 13 residues. This chain's CDR3 is CASMPLGNYGYTF. CDR3 nucleotide sequence: TGTGCCAGCATGCCTTTGGGGAACTATGGCTACACCTTC.

This sequence joins TRBV4-1 and TRBJ2-1; unclear D gene. Germline CDR1 is MGHRA and CDR2 is YSYEKL. Trimming left V 2 bases short and J 6 bases short, with 2 bases between. The CDR3 is made up of 11 amino acids. For the CDR3, the DNA is TGCGCCAGCAGCCAACTCAATGAGCAGTTCTTC. This sequence encodes CASSQLNEQFF.